A single sample is the source of the 11 T cell receptor beta chains below, sequenced in a study of CD8+ T cells in alopecia areata. Treatment: oral pan-JAK inhibitor, 5-10 mg twice daily. Isolated RNA was reverse transcribed into cDNA used as the sequencing template. Clones were sequenced by immunoSEQ multiplex PCR, and TCRdb holds only the in-frame ones, with some missing. The table has 110,000 or so clones, 56% seen once. The sample was CD4+ T cells sorted from blood, taken at week 24, from a patient treated with tofacitinib. Receptors originate from a human donor with alopecia areata.

The chain is built from TRBV30 and TRBJ2-7; TRBD1 might be the D (5 bases). The germline CDR1 and CDR2 sequences are GTSNPN and SVGIG (reference sequence). Deletions cut 0 bases from V and 7 bases from J, with 16 bases between. The CDR3 consists of 14 residues. DNA for the CDR3: TGTGCCTGGAGTGTCGCCCAGGGTAGAGGTGAGCAGTACTTC. It yields the protein CAWSVAQGRGEQYF.

With regard to this clone: This CDR3 is also generated by other DNA sequences in the sample. The chain is built from TRBV30 and TRBJ2-5, with D possibly called TRBD1 or TRBD2 (5 bases each). The V gene lost 7 bases and the J gene lost 4 bases, with 13 bases spanning the gap. The CDR3 is 12 amino acids. The germline CDR1 and CDR2 sequences are GTSNPN and SVGIG (reference sequence). Here the CDR3 reads CASGRGRETQYF. Written as DNA, the CDR3 is TGTGCCTCGGGACGGGGTCGAGAGACCCAGTACTTC.

This rearrangement joins TRBV4-1 to TRBJ1-6; D call uncertain. The germline gives CDR1 MGHRA, CDR2 YSYEKL. Trimming stripped 0 bases from V and 9 bases from J, with 9 bases between. CDR3 size: 14 residues. The CDR3 nucleotides read TGCGCCAGCAGCCAAGAAGCTACAGTTTCACCCCTCCACTTT. This gives the protein CASSQEATVSPLHF.

V and J are TRBV29-1 and TRBJ2-7, with TRBD1 matching over 9 bases. From germline, CDR1 is SQVTM and CDR2 ANQGSEA. With V trimmed by 4 bases and J by 3 bases, 10 bases remained unmatched. The CDR3 spans 15 residues. The CDR3 bases are TGCAGCGTTGTAACGGGACAGGGTAAGCTCTACGAGCAGTACTTC. Its translation: CSVVTGQGKLYEQYF.

The V gene is TRBV9, the J gene TRBJ1-1; tentative D call: TRBD1 (5 bases). The CDR3 covers 15 residues. Trimming removed 2 bases at V and 4 bases at J, with 15 bases between. The germline V gene encodes CDR1 SGDLS and CDR2 YYNGEE. CDR3 residues: CASSVSGGSGTEAFF. CDR3 sequence (DNA): TGTGCCAGCAGCGTGTCGGGGGGGTCTGGCACTGAAGCTTTCTTT.

This clone turned up a few times. V usage is TRBV29-1 and J usage is TRBJ2-3; TRBD2 aligns across 10 bases. This CDR3 is 14 amino acids long. J lost 0 bases, V lost 5 bases, and 2 bases had no gene match. Germline V lookup: CDR1 SQVTM, CDR2 ANQGSEA. This chain's CDR3 is CSVSAGGSTDTQYF. The CDR3 DNA reads TGCAGCGTTTCAGCGGGGGGGAGCACAGATACGCAGTATTTT.

This clone turned up a few times. The chain is built from TRBV7-2 and TRBJ2-2; no reliable D call. The CDR3 loop spans 15 amino acids. Germline V lookup: CDR1 SGHTA, CDR2 FQGNSA. Trimming shortened V by 1 base and J by 1 base, and 7 bases separated the two germline ends. The CDR3 nucleotides read TGTGCCAGCAGCTTAGAGGTCCGGAACACCGGGGAGCTGTTTTTT. Amino acids: CASSLEVRNTGELFF.

The chain couples TRBV6-5 to TRBJ2-6; D is undetermined. In germline, CDR1 is MNHEY, CDR2 SVGAGI. Trimming pared 0 bases from V and 3 bases from J, leaving 6 bases between. The CDR3 is 15 amino acids. CDR3 amino acids: CASSYSGNGANVLTF. The CDR3 DNA reads TGTGCCAGCAGTTACTCAGGGAATGGGGCCAACGTCCTGACTTTC.

V is TRBV4-1 and J is TRBJ2-7, with 10 bases identical to TRBD2. Germline assignment: CDR1 MGHRA and CDR2 YSYEKL. The V and J ends lost 1 base and 2 bases, in that order; junction bases with no gene match: 8. The CDR3 is 17 residues long. CDR3 sequence (DNA): TGCGCCAGCAGCCAAGCAGCGAGCGGGGGGGCCACCTACGAGCAGTACTTC. As protein: CASSQAASGGATYEQYF.

The chain uses TRBV27 and TRBJ1-2; 7 positions match TRBD1. Germline CDR1 reads MNHEY; CDR2 reads SMNVEV (reference sequence). V trimming: 5 bases; J trimming: 8 bases; junction bases outside the gene matches: 8. There are 13 residues in the CDR3. CDR3 DNA: TGTGCCAGCAGTCAACAGGGGAGGGAGGGCTACACCTTC. Amino acid sequence: CASSQQGREGYTF.

The sample holds a few counts of this clone. V and J are TRBV25-1 and TRBJ2-3; D tentatively fits TRBD1 or TRBD2 (6 bases each). V dropped 7 bases and J dropped 3 bases, with 20 bases sitting between them. From germline, CDR1 is MGHDK and CDR2 SYGVNS. The CDR3 is 16 residues long. The CDR3 loop is CASTGVWGAGTDTQYF. Written as DNA, the CDR3 is TGTGCCAGCACCGGAGTGTGGGGGGCTGGGACAGATACGCAGTATTTT.